A single sample gave rise to the 19 T cell receptor beta chains below, sequenced in a study of shared clonotypes between healthy human individuals. This table comes from immunoSEQ multiplex PCR, and its TCRdb copy is limited to in-frame clones, with some not included. In the table there are roughly 700,000 clones, over 65% of which are singletons. The sequenced sample was memory CD4+ T cells sorted from blood. Subset of the sample: CD45RA-negative fraction. These receptors came from a woman aged 25-40 years in good health.

J is TRBJ1-1 and V is TRBV29-1; TRBD1 agrees at 9 bases. CDR3 length: 16 amino acids. Germline V gene lookup returns CDR1 SQVTM and CDR2 ANQGSEA. The trim removed 6 bases at V and 8 bases at J, leaving 19 bases unmatched. Here the CDR3 reads CSVQHLEQGAAAEAFF. Written as DNA, the CDR3 is TGCAGCGTCCAGCACCTGGAACAGGGGGCCGCCGCCGAAGCTTTCTTT.

As regards this clone: Other DNA sequences of this sample code for an identical CDR3. The chain recombines TRBV5-1 with TRBJ2-3; TRBD2 might be the D (6 bases). CDR1 is SGHRS, CDR2 YFSETQ, per germline. The CDR3 totals 14 residues. The ends were cut back, 6 bases at V and 0 bases at J, with 11 bases in the middle. CDR3 nucleotide sequence: TGCGCCAGCATGCCGGGGACTAGCACAGATACGCAGTATTTT. This encodes CASMPGTSTDTQYF.

This rearrangement joins TRBV5-1 to TRBJ2-5, with TRBD2 matching 7 bases. The tail of the sequence fits TRBJ2-7 better, so the J call may be wrong. Germline assignment: CDR1 SGHRS and CDR2 YFSETQ. This CDR3 region has 13 residues. The CDR3 DNA reads as TGCGCCAGCACTGCCAGGGAGGGAGGCGAGCAGTACTTC. Its protein is CASTAREGGEQYF.

The chain combines TRBV5-1 with TRBJ2-7, with D tentatively TRBD2 (6 bases). Germline CDR1 and CDR2: SGHRS and YFSETQ. The germline V and J ends were trimmed by 3 bases and 3 bases, with 16 bases remaining between them. The CDR3 covers 15 residues. The CDR3 reads CASSWDGGPNYEQYF. The CDR3 DNA follows: TGCGCCAGCAGCTGGGACGGGGGACCCAACTACGAGCAGTACTTC.

The rearrangement links TRBV7-9 to TRBJ2-3; 10 bases align to TRBD2. Germline-derived CDR1 and CDR2 are SEHNR and FQNEAQ (reference sequence). The CDR3 runs 15 residues. V was pared by 2 bases and J by 6 bases, with 5 bases of the junction left unmatched. CDR3 region: CASSLLAGDLDTQYF. CDR3 nucleotide sequence: TGTGCCAGCAGCTTACTAGCGGGAGACTTGGATACGCAGTATTTT.

This clone was seen only a few times. The rearrangement uses TRBV10-3 and TRBJ2-2; 12 bases align to TRBD1. The trim removed 5 bases at V and 8 bases at J, leaving 18 bases unmatched. CDR1 is ENHRY, CDR2 SYGVKD, per germline. The CDR3 runs to 19 residues. The CDR3 region has the DNA TGTGCCATCAGTATTAGGGACAGGGGGCTAAGAGGGAGGTCAGGGGAGCTGTTTTTT. It specifies CAISIRDRGLRGRSGELFF.

The chain recombines TRBV5-1 with TRBJ2-7, with TRBD1 as a possible D gene (5 bases). The CDR3 is 12 residues long. Germline lookup yields CDR1 SGHRS and CDR2 YFSETQ. Trimming took off 6 bases at V and 6 bases at J, with 13 bases between the two ends. The DNA of the CDR3 is TGCGCCAGCACCAGGCCTGGGGCCGAGCAGTACTTC. This encodes CASTRPGAEQYF.

This chain uses TRBV6-1 with TRBJ2-7, with TRBD2 identical over 8 bases. The germline CDR1 and CDR2 sequences are MNHNS and SASEGT. This CDR3 has 15 residues. The ends lost 8 bases at V and 0 bases at J; junction bases unmatched: 9. The DNA of the CDR3 is TGTGCCAGCGTTTCAGTGGCGGGGGGCTCCTACGAGCAGTACTTC. Protein sequence: CASVSVAGGSYEQYF.

The chain uses TRBV5-1 and TRBJ2-3, with 8 positions matching TRBD2. Germline assignment: CDR1 SGHRS and CDR2 YFSETQ. The CDR3 length is 14 residues. V was pared by 5 bases and J by 1 base, with 3 bases of the junction left unmatched. The CDR3 region is CASRSGGGTDTQYF. CDR3 coding DNA: TGCGCCAGCAGATCGGGAGGGGGCACAGATACGCAGTATTTT.

At least ten counts were recorded for this clone. The chain employs TRBV2 and TRBJ2-1, with 9 bases that match TRBD2. This CDR3 comprises 16 residues. CDR1 is SNHLY, CDR2 FYNNEI, per germline. The trim removed 6 bases at V and 8 bases at J, leaving 14 bases unmatched. CDR3 sequence reads: CASRASDFSGSHEQFF. The CDR3 coding sequence is TGTGCCAGCAGAGCGAGCGACTTTAGCGGGAGCCATGAGCAGTTCTTC.

This clone was seen just once. J is TRBJ2-1 and V is TRBV2; the match to TRBD2 covers 9 bases. CDR1 SNHLY and CDR2 FYNNEI come from the germline V gene. This CDR3 region has 15 residues. Trimming removed 6 bases from V and 6 bases from J; junction bases left unmatched: 9. This CDR3 is CASRMTSGGGNEQFF. CDR3 DNA sequence: TGTGCCAGCAGAATGACTAGCGGAGGGGGCAATGAGCAGTTCTTC.

V gene TRBV5-1 combines with J gene TRBJ2-7; no reliable D call. CDR3 size: 13 residues. Germline V gene lookup returns CDR1 SGHRS and CDR2 YFSETQ. The germline V and J ends were trimmed by 6 bases and 0 bases, with 10 bases remaining between them. CDR3 DNA sequence: TGCGCCAGCACCGACGGAAACTCCTACGAGCAGTACTTC. Amino acid sequence: CASTDGNSYEQYF.

The chain couples TRBV7-2 to TRBJ2-4; either TRBD1 or TRBD2 may supply D (6 bases each). Germline lookup yields CDR1 SGHTA and CDR2 FQGNSA. V shed 1 base and J shed 5 bases, with 12 bases lying between them. The CDR3 consists of 15 residues. CDR3 sequence: CASSLGGDMQNIQYF. The CDR3 bases are TGTGCCAGCAGCTTAGGGGGGGACATGCAAAACATTCAGTACTTC.

A few counts support this clone. The chain couples TRBV27 to TRBJ2-7; the D gene is possibly TRBD2 (5 bases). Germline V CDR1 and CDR2: MNHEY, SMNVEV (reference sequence). The CDR3 consists of 14 residues. V shed 1 base and J shed 5 bases, with 12 bases lying between them. CDR3 amino acids: CASSLYAGVDEQYF. The CDR3 DNA reads as TGTGCCAGCAGTTTATATGCCGGGGTGGACGAGCAGTACTTC.

For this clone: Other DNA sequences in this specimen translate into the identical CDR3. The chain carries TRBV5-1 and TRBJ2-3, with no clear D. Trimming took 1 base from V and 3 from J, leaving 3 bases between them. The germline gives CDR1 SGHRS, CDR2 YFSETQ. The CDR3 has 12 residues. DNA for the CDR3: TGCGCCAGCAGCTTGTCTACAGATACGCAGTATTTT. Protein: CASSLSTDTQYF.

As to this clone: An end of the junction does not agree with germline; a read error may underlie this. V is TRBV6-1 and J is TRBJ1-2; no definite D call. Looked up from germline, CDR1 is MNHNS and CDR2 is SASEGT. This CDR3 has 8 amino acids. The CDR3 loop reads CASSRRLF. The CDR3 DNA follows: TGTGCCAGCAGCAGGAGGCTCTTC.

The rearrangement uses TRBV29-1 and TRBJ2-5, with D possibly being TRBD1 or TRBD2 (6 bases each). The DNA end is a closer match to TRBJ2-7, so the J assignment may be wrong. Germline-derived CDR1 and CDR2 are SQVTM and ANQGSEA. This CDR3 is 13 amino acids long. In DNA, the CDR3 is TGCAGCGTTGATTCCGGGGGCGGGTACGAGCAGTACTTC. Translation: CSVDSGGGYEQYF.

The CDR3 sequence is CASSQDKGRTYNEQFF. The CDR3 DNA reads as TGTGCCAGCAGCCAAGATAAGGGTAGAACCTACAATGAGCAGTTCTTC. The chain recombines TRBV4-2 with TRBJ2-1; D ambiguous. CDR1 and CDR2 from the germline V gene are LGHNA and YNFKEQ. Between the trimmed V and J ends, which lost 0 bases and 2 bases, there was a span of 11 bases. The CDR3 contains 16 residues.

The genes are TRBV5-4 and TRBJ1-4; 8 bases agree with TRBD1. The V gene's germline CDR1 is SGHNT and CDR2 YYREEE (reference sequence). The length of the CDR3 is 16 residues. V gave up 0 bases and J gave up 4 bases; unmatched junction bases: 5. The CDR3 reads CASSLAGTGDNEKLFF. CDR3 nucleotides: TGTGCCAGCAGCTTGGCCGGGACAGGCGATAATGAAAAACTGTTTTTT.